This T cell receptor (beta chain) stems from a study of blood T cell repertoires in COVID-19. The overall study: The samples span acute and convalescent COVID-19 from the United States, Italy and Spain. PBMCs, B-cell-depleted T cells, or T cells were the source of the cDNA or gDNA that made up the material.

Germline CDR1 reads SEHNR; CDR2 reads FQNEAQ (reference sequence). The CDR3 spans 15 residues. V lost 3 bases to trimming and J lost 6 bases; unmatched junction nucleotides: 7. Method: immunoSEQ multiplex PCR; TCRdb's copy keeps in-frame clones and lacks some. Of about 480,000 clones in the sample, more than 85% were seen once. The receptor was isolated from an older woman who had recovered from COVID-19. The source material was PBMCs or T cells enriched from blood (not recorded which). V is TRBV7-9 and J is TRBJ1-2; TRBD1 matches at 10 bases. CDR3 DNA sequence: TGTGCCAGCAGCTTCGGGACAGGGGACGGAAATGGCTACACCTTC. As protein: CASSFGTGDGNGYTF.